Given below is one TCR beta chain in context. The antigen is unknown. Germline CDR1 is MNHEY and CDR2 is SVGAGI. The V end was cut by 6 bases, the J end by 10 bases, with 16 bases between. The CDR3 has 13 amino acids. Method: immunoSEQ multiplex PCR; TCRdb's copy keeps in-frame clones and lacks some. This table holds roughly 23,000 clones, about two thirds found once. The data were taken from a study of chemoradiotherapy in HPV16-positive cancers. Study background: A couple of HPV16-positive patients' cells yielded candidate HPV-specific clones and common motifs. Findings and caveats of the study: Candidate HPV-specific clones and E7-related TCR motifs grew in tumor during treatment.

The chain recombines TRBV6-5 with TRBJ2-1, with unresolved D. The sequence was obtained from a human donor with HPV-associated anogenital cancer. The biological material was taken from a patient who underwent chemoradiotherapy. The CDR3 coding sequence is TGTGCCAGCAGACCAAGACGGACCCTCGAGCAGTTCTTC. This translates into CASRPRRTLEQFF.